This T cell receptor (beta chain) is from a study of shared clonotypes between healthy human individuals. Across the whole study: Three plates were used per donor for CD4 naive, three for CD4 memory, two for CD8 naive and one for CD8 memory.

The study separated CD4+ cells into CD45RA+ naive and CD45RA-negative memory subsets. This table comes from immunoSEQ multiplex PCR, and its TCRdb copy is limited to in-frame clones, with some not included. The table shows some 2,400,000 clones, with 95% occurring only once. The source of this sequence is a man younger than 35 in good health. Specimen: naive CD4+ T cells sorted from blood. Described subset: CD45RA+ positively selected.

Here the CDR3 DNA reads TGTGCCAGCATGAGTCCGGGCGAGACCTACGAGCAGTACTTC. Amino acids: CASMSPGETYEQYF. The genes are TRBV2 and TRBJ2-7; no clear D. From germline, CDR1 is SNHLY and CDR2 FYNNEI. The CDR3 spans 14 residues. The V end was cut by 7 bases, the J end by 2 bases, with 15 bases between.